This record covers a single TCR beta chain. Its cognate antigen is unknown. The data derive from a study of T cell repertoires in cytomegalovirus infection. Study background: Indications came from public TCR beta signatures; they pointed to CMV infection and to a matching HLA type. Regarding the study as a whole: Cumulative public TCR beta family frequency identified CMV carriers with the relevant HLA. What dominated the ex vivo response were HLA-C-restricted CMV-specific TCR beta clonotypes.

TCRdb analysed the reads with MiXCR anew, one entry per CDR3 protein. The sample includes approximately 250,000 distinct CDR3 sequences, about 12% seen only once; the top ten take 1.5% to 2%. Germline loops: CDR1 KGHSH, CDR2 LQKENI. The CDR3 sequence is 15 residues long. V was trimmed by 3 bases and J by 4 bases, leaving 15 bases between them. The sample was PBMCs. V usage is TRBV18 and J usage is TRBJ1-1; maybe TRBD1 (6 bases). This TCR was sampled from a human donor in good health (CMV status not recorded). Some clones in this sample may be carry-over from other donors' samples. CDR3 DNA: TGTGCCAGCTCACCGACTTGGGGGCGCGGCACTGAAGCTTTCTTT. It specifies CASSPTWGRGTEAFF. The full variable domain, in which reference TRBV18 and TRBJ1-1 provide the parts outside the CDR3, is NAGVMQNPRHLVRRRGQEARLRCSPMKGHSHVYWYRQLPEEGLKFMVYLQKENIIDESGMPKERFSAEFPKEGPSILRIQQVVRGDSAAYFCASSPTWGRGTEAFFGQGTRLTVV.